This is a list of T cell receptor beta chains from one sample in a study of vaccination and CD4 T cells after COVID-19. TCRdb analysed the PCR reads with MiXCR anew, one entry per CDR3 protein. Of several thousand distinct CDR3 sequences detected, around 64% appear once; the ten largest clones hold around 19%. These receptors lack a known antigen. Input material: CD4+ T cells from blood, cultured in vitro. These receptors were obtained from a human donor who had recovered from COVID-19. CDR3s include the opening cysteine and the closing phenylalanine or tryptophan. The D gene is left open where the match is weak. Only part of the rows carry a size: once, few, many, or a class if the clone is expanded.

clone size	D gene	V gene	J gene	CDR3 DNA	CDR3 protein
NA	TRBD1	TRBV7-9	TRBJ2-3	TGTGCCAGAACCGATATAGGGACAGGTAGCCCAGATACGCAGTATTTT	CARTDIGTGSPDTQYF
NA	NA	TRBV2	TRBJ1-2	TGTGCCAGCAGAAACAGGGTCCTGGGGGGCTACACCTTC	CASRNRVLGGYTF
NA	TRBD1	TRBV12-3/TRBV12-4	TRBJ1-2	TGTGCCAGCAGTGGGGACAGAGGGACGGGCTACACCTTC	CASSGDRGTGYTF
NA	NA	TRBV10-1	TRBJ1-2	TGCGCCAGCAGTGACGGGACGAACTATGGCTACACCTTC	CASSDGTNYGYTF
few	TRBD2	TRBV6-2/TRBV6-3	TRBJ2-4	TGTGCCAGCAGGCCTGCCTCGAAGACTAGCCTAGCCAAAAACATTCAGTACTTC	CASRPASKTSLAKNIQYF
few	NA	TRBV2	TRBJ1-2	TGTGCCAGCAGTGTGGGGAGAGATGGCTACACCTTC	CASSVGRDGYTF
few	NA	TRBV24-1	TRBJ1-2	TGTGCCACCAGTGATCGACAGAGGTACTATGGCTACACCTTC	CATSDRQRYYGYTF
NA	TRBD1	TRBV6-2/TRBV6-3	TRBJ2-7	TGTGCCAGCAGCCGGACAGGGGGCCTGATGAACGAGCAGTACTTC	CASSRTGGLMNEQYF
hyperexpanded	TRBD2	TRBV6-5	TRBJ2-3	TGTGCCAGCAGTTACTCCGGGACTAGCGGGGGGAGCACAGATACGCAGTATTTT	CASSYSGTSGGSTDTQYF
NA	NA	TRBV24-1	TRBJ2-3	TGTGCCACCAGTGATTTACACCGGGGCACAGATACGCAGTATTTT	CATSDLHRGTDTQYF
NA	NA	TRBV15	TRBJ1-5	TGTGCCACCAGCAGAGCGAATCAGCCCCAGCATTTT	CATSRANQPQHF
NA	NA	TRBV20-1	TRBJ1-2	TGCAGTGCTAGAGAAGGGGGAAGCTATGGCTACACCTTC	CSAREGGSYGYTF
NA	NA	TRBV20-1	TRBJ1-4	TGCAGTGCTAGCGGGAATGAAAAACTGTTTTTT	CSASGNEKLFF
NA	NA	TRBV30	TRBJ1-1	TGTGCCTGGAGTGCCCTTCTTAGGGCTGAAGCTTTCTTT	CAWSALLRAEAFF
NA	TRBD1	TRBV5-1	TRBJ1-5	TGCGCCAGCAGCCAAGGACAGGGTCGAAATCAGCCCCAGCATTTT	CASSQGQGRNQPQHF
NA	NA	TRBV2	TRBJ1-5	TGTGCCAGCAGTCCAAGGGGACGGGGGGGCAATCAGCCCCAGCATTTT	CASSPRGRGGNQPQHF
few	NA	TRBV19	TRBJ1-2	TGTGCCAGTAGGGGAAGGCAGAGAGCTAACTATGGCTACACCTTC	CASRGRQRANYGYTF
NA	NA	TRBV20-1	TRBJ1-4	TGCAGTGCTACTACCTTCGGGACTTCTGAGGAAAAACTGTTTTTT	CSATTFGTSEEKLFF
NA	TRBD2	TRBV20-1	TRBJ2-2	TGCAGTGCTAGAGATCACCGACTAGCGGAGGCCGGGGAGCTGTTTTTT	CSARDHRLAEAGELFF
NA	NA	TRBV20-1	TRBJ1-1	TGCAGTGCTAGAGATCGAGGAGGGTTCGAAGCTTTCTTT	CSARDRGGFEAFF
NA	NA	TRBV6-1	TRBJ2-7	TGTGCCAGTCGGGGGCCCCACGAGCAGTACTTC	CASRGPHEQYF
once	TRBD1	TRBV2	TRBJ1-2	TGTGCCAGCAGATCCGGAACAGGGGGATTCTACACCTTC	CASRSGTGGFYTF
NA	NA	TRBV10-3	TRBJ1-1	TGTGCCATCAGTGGCGCGGGACGGGACGTCGCTGAAGCTTTCTTT	CAISGAGRDVAEAFF
NA	NA	TRBV6-5	TRBJ1-6	TGTGCCAGCAGTTACTCGAGGCAGGGGAGTTCACCCCTCCACTTT	CASSYSRQGSSPLHF
few	NA	TRBV7-2	TRBJ2-5	TGTGCCAGCAGCTTGATTCCGGCTGGGGAGACCCAGTACTTC	CASSLIPAGETQYF
few	NA	TRBV19	TRBJ1-5	TGTGCCAGTGGGGTAGACCTTAATCAGCCCCAGCATTTT	CASGVDLNQPQHF
NA	TRBD2	TRBV29-1	TRBJ2-5	TGCAGCGTTAAGCGGGGGGATGTGGAGACCCAGTACTTC	CSVKRGDVETQYF